A selection of T cell receptor beta chains follows, all from one sample in a study of STAT5B mutations in CD4+ large granular lymphocyte leukemia. The repertoire was sequenced with immunoSEQ multiplex PCR; TCRdb's copy has only in-frame clones and lacks some. The table includes about 30,000 clones, 70% to 85% detected once. Sequencing used CD4+ T cells from blood buffy coats. These receptors all stem from a human donor in good health. CDR3s leave out the opening cysteine and the closing phenylalanine or tryptophan.

V,CDR3
TRBV12-5,ASGVTGTGGTGELF
TRBV6-1,VSSESGLFPAKQY
TRBV5-1,ASSFEREYEQF
TRBV5-1,ASSSGLARGNGELF
TRBV10-3,AISESRRPFETQY
TRBV2,ASSESGFFGGYT
TRBV19,ASSPNRGLNMNTEAF
TRBV5-6,ASSPGQGKSGANVLT
TRBV9,ASSVDPSNEQY
TRBV9,ASSLGGSYNEQF
TRBV11-2,ASSVGLAGAFSYEQY
TRBV10-3,AISGTGTENEKLF
TRBV7-8,ASSPRGQETQY
TRBV7-6,ASSLGTGDSGTQY
TRBV6-5,ASRDRGSTEAF
TRBV5-1,ASSFRGLAGETQY
TRBV6-1,ASRSGTGNQPQH
TRBV5-6,ASSLHNRADYGYT
TRBV28,ASNGGGLATDTQY
TRBV14,ASSQRVTDTQY
TRBV5-1,ASSPLGTGMGEQY
TRBV19,ATQAPGFVGYT
TRBV6-5,ASSGGTANIQY
TRBV18,ASSPGGGTDTQY
TRBV28,ASSFGLTNEKLF
TRBV7-9,ASSISETQY
TRBV15,ATSRVGLINEQF
TRBV7-6,ASSLRPLAGGPGTNEQF
TRBV18,ASSTQGALYEQY
TRBV29-1,SVAEGVYNEQF
TRBV5-6,ASSRMDGGTYEQY
TRBV30,AWRDRDGYT
TRBV7-2,ASSFQAGGAKGEQY
TRBV6-1,ASSATGPSSYNEQF
TRBV11-2,ASSLGLRAIDEQY
TRBV5-1,ASSPGGTGINQPQH
TRBV30,AWRGAGRNLQQY
TRBV5-6,ASSLWSFYEQY
TRBV6-4,ASSKTGATDTQY
TRBV11-2,ASSFDTVLPLH